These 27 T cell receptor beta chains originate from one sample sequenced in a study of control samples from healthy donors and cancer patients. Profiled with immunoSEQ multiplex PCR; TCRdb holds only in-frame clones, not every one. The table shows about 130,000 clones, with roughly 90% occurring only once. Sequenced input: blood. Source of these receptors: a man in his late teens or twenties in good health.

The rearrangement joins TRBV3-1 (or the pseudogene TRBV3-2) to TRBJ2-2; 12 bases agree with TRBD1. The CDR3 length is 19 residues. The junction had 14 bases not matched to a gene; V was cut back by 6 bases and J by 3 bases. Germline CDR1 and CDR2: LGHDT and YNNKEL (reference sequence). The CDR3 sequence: CASRDLGGQGAWDTGELFF. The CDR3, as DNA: TGTGCCAGCAGGGACCTTGGGGGACAGGGGGCATGGGACACCGGGGAGCTGTTTTTT.

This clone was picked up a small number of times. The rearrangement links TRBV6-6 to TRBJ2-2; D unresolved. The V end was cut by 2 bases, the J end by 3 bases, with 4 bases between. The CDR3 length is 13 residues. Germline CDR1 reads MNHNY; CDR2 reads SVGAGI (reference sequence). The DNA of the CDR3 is TGTGCCAGCAGTTACGGGGACACCGGGGAGCTGTTTTTT. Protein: CASSYGDTGELFF.

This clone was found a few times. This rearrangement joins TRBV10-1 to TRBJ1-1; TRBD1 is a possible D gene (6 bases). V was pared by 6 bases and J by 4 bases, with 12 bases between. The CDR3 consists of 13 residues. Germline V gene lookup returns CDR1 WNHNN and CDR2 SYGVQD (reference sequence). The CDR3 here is CASRQGLGTEAFF. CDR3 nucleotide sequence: TGCGCCAGCAGACAGGGACTGGGCACTGAAGCTTTCTTT.

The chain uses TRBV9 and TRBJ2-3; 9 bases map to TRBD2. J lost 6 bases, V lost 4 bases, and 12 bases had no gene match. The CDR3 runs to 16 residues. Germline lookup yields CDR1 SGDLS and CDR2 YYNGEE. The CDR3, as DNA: TGTGCCAGCAGCCCCACCCCGGCGGGGGGGGAGGATACGCAGTATTTT. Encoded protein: CASSPTPAGGEDTQYF.

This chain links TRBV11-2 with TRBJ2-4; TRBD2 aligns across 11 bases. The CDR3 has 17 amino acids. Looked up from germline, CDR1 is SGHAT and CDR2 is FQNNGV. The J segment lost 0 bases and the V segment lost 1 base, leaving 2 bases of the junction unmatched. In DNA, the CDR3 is TGTGCCAGCAGCTTAGTAGCGGGGGGGGCAGCCAAAAACATTCAGTACTTC. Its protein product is CASSLVAGGAAKNIQYF.

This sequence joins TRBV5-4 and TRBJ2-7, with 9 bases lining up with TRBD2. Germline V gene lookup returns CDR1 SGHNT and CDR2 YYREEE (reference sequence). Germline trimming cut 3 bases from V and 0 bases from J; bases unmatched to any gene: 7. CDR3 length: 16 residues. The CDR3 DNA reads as TGTGCCAGCAGCTCAAAGCGGGGGGACCTCTCCTACGAGCAGTACTTC. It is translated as CASSSKRGDLSYEQYF.

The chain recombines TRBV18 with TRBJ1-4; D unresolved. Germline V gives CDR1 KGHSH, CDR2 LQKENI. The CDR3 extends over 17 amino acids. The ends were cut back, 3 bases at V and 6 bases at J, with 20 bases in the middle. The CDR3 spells CASSPLSHRRRDEKLFF. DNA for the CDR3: TGTGCCAGCTCACCCCTAAGCCACAGACGTCGGGATGAAAAACTGTTTTTT.

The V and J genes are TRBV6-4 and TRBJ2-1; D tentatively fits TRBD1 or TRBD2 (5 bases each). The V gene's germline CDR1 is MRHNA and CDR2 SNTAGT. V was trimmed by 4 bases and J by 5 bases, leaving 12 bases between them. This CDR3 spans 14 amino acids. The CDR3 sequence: CASSAGDHHNEQFF. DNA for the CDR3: TGTGCCAGCAGTGCCGGGGACCACCACAATGAGCAGTTCTTC.

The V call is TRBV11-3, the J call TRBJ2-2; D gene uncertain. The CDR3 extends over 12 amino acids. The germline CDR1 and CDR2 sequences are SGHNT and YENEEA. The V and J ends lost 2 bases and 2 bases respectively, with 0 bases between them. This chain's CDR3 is CASSLNTGELFF. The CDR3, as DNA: TGTGCCAGCAGCTTAAACACCGGGGAGCTGTTTTTT.

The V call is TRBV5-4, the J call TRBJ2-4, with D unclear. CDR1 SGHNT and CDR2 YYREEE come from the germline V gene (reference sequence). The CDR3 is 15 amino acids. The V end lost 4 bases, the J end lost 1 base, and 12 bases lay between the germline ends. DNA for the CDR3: TGTGCCAGCAGCCCGGAAAGGGCGGCCAAAAACATTCAGTACTTC. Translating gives CASSPERAAKNIQYF.

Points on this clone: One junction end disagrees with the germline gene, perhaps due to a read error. Here the CDR3 reads CASSLSGLAGVRRGAVF. The CDR3 DNA is TGTGCCAGCAGTTTGAGTGGACTAGCGGGGGTCCGCCGGGGAGCTGTTTTT. This sequence joins TRBV27 and TRBJ2-2; 13 bases are shared with TRBD2. The CDR3 runs to 17 residues. Germline CDR1 reads MNHEY; CDR2 reads SMNVEV (reference sequence).

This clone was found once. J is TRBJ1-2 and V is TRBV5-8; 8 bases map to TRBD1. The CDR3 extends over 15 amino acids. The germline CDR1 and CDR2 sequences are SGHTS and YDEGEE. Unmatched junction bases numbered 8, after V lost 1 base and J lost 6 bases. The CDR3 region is CASSLLGQAVHGYTF. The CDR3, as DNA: TGTGCCAGCAGCTTGCTGGGACAGGCCGTCCATGGCTACACCTTC.

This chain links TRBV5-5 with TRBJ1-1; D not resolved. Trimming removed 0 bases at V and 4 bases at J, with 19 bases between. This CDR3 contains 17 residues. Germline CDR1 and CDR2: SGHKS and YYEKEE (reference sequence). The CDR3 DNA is TGTGCCAGCAGCTTGGTACGGACCGCCACCCGGGGCACTGAAGCTTTCTTT. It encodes CASSLVRTATRGTEAFF.

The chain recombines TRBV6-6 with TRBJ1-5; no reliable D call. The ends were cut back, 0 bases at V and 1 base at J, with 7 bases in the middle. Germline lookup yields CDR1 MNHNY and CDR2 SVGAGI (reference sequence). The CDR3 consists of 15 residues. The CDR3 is CASSYSRRSNQPQHF. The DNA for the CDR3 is TGTGCCAGCAGTTACTCTCGGAGAAGCAATCAGCCCCAGCATTTT.

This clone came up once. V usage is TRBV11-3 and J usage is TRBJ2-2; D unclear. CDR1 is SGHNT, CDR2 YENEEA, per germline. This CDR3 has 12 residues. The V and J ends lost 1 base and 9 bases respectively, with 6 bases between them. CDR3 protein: CASSLGPRELFF. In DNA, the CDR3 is TGTGCCAGCAGCTTAGGACCCCGGGAGCTGTTTTTT.

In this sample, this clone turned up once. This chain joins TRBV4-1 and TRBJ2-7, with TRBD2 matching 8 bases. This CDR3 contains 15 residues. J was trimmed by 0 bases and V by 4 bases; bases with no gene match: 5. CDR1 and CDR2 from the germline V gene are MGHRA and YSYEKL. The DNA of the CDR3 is TGCGCCAGCAGCCCCACTAGCGGTGTCTCCTACGAGCAGTACTTC. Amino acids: CASSPTSGVSYEQYF.

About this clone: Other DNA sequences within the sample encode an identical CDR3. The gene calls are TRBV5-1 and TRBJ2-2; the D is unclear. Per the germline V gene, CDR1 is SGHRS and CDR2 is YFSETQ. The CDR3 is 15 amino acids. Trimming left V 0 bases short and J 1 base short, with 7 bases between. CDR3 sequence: CASSLVGLNTGELFF. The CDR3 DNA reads TGCGCCAGCAGCTTGGTAGGGTTGAACACCGGGGAGCTGTTTTTT.

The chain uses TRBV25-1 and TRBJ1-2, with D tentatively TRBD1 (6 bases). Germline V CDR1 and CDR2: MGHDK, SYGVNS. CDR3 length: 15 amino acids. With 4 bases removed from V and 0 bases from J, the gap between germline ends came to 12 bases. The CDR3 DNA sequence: TGTGCCAGCAGTGCACAGGGTAAGCCTAACTATGGCTACACCTTC. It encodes CASSAQGKPNYGYTF.

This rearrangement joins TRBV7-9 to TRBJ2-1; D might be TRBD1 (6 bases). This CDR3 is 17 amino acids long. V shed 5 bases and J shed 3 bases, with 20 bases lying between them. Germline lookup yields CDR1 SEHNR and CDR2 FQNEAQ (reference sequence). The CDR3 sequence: CASSPATARGFYNEQFF. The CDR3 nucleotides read TGTGCCAGCAGCCCGGCTACGGCCAGGGGATTCTACAATGAGCAGTTCTTC.

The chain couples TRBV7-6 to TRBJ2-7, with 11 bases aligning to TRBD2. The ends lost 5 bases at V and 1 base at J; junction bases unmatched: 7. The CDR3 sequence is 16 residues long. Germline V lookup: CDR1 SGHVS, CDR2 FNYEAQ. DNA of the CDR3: TGTGCCAGCAGCCGATTCACTAGCGGGGGTTCCTACGAGCAGTACTTC. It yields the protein CASSRFTSGGSYEQYF.

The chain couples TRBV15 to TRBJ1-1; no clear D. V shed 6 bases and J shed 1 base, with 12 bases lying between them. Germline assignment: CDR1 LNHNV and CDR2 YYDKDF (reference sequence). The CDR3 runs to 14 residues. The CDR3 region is CATRGSRSNTEAFF. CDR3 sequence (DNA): TGTGCCACCAGAGGGTCCCGATCGAACACTGAAGCTTTCTTT.

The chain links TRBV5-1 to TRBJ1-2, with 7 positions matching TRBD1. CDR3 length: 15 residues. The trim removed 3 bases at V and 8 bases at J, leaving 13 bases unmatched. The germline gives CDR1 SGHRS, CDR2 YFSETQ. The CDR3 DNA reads TGCGCCAGCAGCTCACCCGGGACAGCTCTCCGGGGCTACACCTTC. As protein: CASSSPGTALRGYTF.

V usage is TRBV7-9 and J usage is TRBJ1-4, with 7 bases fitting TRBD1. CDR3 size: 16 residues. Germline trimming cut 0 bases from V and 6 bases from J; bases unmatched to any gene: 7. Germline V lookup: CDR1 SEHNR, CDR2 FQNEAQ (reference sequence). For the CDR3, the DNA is TGTGCCAGCAGCTTAGCTACGACAGGGACAGATGAAAAACTGTTTTTT. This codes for CASSLATTGTDEKLFF.

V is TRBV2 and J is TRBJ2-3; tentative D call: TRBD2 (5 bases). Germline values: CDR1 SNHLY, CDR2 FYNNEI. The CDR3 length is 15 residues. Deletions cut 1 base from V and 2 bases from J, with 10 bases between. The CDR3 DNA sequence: TGTGCCAGCAGTGAAGGAAATAGCGCCACAGATACGCAGTATTTT. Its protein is CASSEGNSATDTQYF.

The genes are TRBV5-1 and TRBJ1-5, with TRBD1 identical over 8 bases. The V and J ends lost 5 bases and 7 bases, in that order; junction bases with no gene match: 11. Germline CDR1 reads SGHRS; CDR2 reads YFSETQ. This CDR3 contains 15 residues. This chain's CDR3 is CASSRAGGREQPQHF. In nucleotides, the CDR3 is TGCGCCAGCAGTCGGGCAGGGGGCAGGGAGCAGCCCCAGCATTTT.

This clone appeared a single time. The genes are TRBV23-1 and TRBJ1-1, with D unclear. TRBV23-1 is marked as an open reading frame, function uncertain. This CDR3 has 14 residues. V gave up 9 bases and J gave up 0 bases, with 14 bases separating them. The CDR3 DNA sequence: TGCGCCAGTCCGGGTCCCTACATGAACACTGAAGCTTTCTTT. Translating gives CASPGPYMNTEAFF.

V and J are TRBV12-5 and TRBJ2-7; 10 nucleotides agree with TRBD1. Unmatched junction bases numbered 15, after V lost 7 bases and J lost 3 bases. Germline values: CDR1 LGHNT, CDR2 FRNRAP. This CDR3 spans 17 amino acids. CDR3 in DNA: TGTGCTAGTGCCCCTTTTCGTGAGACAGGGGGCAACTACGAGCAGTACTTC. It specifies CASAPFRETGGNYEQYF.